In this sample, the clone carrying this T cell receptor (beta chain) turned up many times. The antigen is unknown. These data originate in a study of T cells in Graves' hyperthyroidism and ophthalmopathy. Study-level points and caveats: Peripheral blood also featured most of the thyroid clonotypes expanded above 0.001.

For ophthalmopathy patients, the Clinical Activity Score was at least 3 and the NOSPECS grade at least 4; duration was under 3 months. Uncontrolled infection, other autoimmune disease, pregnancy or lactation excluded patients. Cells are PBMCs isolated from roughly 10 ml of fresh blood. Researchers amplified the TCR beta CDR3 regions from RNA transcripts. In the first-round RT-PCR of the TCR CDR3, the HTBI primer set was used. From the multiplex PCR reads, TCRdb called clonotypes with MiXCR, one entry per CDR3 protein. The sample lists approximately 530,000 distinct CDR3 sequences, approximately 20% occurring once. V was pared by 5 bases and J by 7 bases, with 14 bases between. The germline gives CDR1 KGHSH, CDR2 LQKENI. The CDR3 length is 13 residues.

The receptor was isolated from a man aged 35 to 55 with Graves' ophthalmopathy. Sequencing was performed on blood. The chain couples TRBV18 to TRBJ1-2, with unresolved D. CDR3 loop: CASSTSRERGYTF. CDR3 nucleotides: TGTGCCAGCTCAACTTCCCGAGAACGTGGCTACACCTTC. Variable domain in full (rest from reference TRBV18 and TRBJ1-2): NAGVMQNPRHLVRRRGQEARLRCSPMKGHSHVYWYRQLPEEGLKFMVYLQKENIIDESGMPKERFSAEFPKEGPSILRIQQVVRGDSAAYFCASSTSRERGYTFGSGTRLTVV.